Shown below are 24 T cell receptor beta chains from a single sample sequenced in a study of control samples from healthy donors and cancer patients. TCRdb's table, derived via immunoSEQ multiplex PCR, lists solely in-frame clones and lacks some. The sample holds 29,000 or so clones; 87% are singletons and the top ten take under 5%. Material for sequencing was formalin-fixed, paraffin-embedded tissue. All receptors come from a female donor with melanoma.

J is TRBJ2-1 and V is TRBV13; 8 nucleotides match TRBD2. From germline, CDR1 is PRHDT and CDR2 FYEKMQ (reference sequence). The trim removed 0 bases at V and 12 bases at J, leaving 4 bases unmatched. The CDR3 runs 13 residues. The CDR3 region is CASSLGAAGVQFF. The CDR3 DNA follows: TGTGCCAGCAGCTTAGGTGCAGCGGGAGTGCAGTTCTTC.

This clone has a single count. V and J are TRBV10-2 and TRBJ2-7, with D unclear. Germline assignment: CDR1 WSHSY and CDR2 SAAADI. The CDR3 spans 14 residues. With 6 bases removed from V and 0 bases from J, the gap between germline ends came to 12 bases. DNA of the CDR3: TGCGCCAGCAGGGAAACTACCTCCTCCTACGAGCAGTACTTC. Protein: CASRETTSSYEQYF.

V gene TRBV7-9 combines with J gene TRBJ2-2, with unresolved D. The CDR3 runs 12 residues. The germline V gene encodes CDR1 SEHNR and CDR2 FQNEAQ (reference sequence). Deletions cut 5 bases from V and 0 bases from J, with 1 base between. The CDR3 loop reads CASSTNTGELFF. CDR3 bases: TGTGCCAGCAGCACGAACACCGGGGAGCTGTTTTTT. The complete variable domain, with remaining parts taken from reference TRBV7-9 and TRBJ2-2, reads DTGVSQNPRHKITKRGQNVTFRCDPISEHNRLYWYRQTLGQGPEFLTYFQNEAQLEKSRLLSDRFSAERPKGSFSTLEIQRTEQGDSAMYLCASSTNTGELFFGEGSRLTVL.

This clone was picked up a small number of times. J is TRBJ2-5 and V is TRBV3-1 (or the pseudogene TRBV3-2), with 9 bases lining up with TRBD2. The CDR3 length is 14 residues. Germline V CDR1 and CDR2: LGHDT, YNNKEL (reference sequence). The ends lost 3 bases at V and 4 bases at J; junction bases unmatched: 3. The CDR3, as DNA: TGTGCCAGCAGCCAGGGGACTAGCTCAGAGACCCAGTACTTC. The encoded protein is CASSQGTSSETQYF.

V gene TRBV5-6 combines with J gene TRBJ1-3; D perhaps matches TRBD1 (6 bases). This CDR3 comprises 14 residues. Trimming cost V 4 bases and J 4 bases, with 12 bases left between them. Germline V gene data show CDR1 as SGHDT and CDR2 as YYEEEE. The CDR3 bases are TGTGCCAGCAGCCCAAACAGGGCCGGAAACACCATATATTTT. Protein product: CASSPNRAGNTIYF.

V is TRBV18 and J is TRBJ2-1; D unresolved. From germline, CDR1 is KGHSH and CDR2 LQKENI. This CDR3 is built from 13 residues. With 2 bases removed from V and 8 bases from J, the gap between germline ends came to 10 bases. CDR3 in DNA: TGTGCCAGCTCACCATTGAGTGTCGATGAGCAGTTCTTC. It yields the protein CASSPLSVDEQFF.

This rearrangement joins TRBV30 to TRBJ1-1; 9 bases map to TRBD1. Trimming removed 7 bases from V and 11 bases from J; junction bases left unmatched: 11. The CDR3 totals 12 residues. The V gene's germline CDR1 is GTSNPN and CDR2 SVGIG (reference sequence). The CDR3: CASYRGPVRAFF. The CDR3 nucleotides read TGTGCCTCCTACAGGGGGCCGGTAAGGGCTTTCTTT.

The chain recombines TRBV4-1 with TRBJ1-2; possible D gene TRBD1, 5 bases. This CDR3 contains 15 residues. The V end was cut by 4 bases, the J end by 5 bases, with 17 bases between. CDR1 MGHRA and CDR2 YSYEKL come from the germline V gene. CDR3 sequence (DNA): TGCGCCAGCAGCCGACGGGTGGAGGGGCTTTATGGCTACACCTTC. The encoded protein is CASSRRVEGLYGYTF.

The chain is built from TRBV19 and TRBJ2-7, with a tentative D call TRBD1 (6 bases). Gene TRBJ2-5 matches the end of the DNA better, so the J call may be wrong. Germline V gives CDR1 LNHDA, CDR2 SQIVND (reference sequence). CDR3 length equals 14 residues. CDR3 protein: CASSILGGQETQYF. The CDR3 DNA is TGTGCCAGTAGTATTTTAGGGGGTCAAGAGACCCAGTACTTC.

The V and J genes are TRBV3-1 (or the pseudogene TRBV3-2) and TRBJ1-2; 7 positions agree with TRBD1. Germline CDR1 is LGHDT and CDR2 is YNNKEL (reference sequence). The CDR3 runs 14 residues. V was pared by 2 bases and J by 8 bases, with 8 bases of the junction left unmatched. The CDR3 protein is CASSQRDRRAGYTF. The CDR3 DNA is TGTGCCAGCAGCCAAAGGGACAGACGAGCGGGCTACACCTTC.

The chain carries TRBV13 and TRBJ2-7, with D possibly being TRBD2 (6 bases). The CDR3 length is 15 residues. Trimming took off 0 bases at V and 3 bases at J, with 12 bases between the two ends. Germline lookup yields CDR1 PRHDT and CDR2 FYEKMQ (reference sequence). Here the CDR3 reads CASSLGSPGLYEQYF. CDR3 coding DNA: TGTGCCAGCAGCTTAGGGAGCCCGGGACTCTACGAGCAGTACTTC.

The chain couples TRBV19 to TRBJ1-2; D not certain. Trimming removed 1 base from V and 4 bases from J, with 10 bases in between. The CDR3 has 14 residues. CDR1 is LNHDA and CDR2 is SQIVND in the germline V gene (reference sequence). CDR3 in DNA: TGTGCCAGTAGTATAGGTGGGAGAACCTATGGCTACACCTTC. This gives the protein CASSIGGRTYGYTF.

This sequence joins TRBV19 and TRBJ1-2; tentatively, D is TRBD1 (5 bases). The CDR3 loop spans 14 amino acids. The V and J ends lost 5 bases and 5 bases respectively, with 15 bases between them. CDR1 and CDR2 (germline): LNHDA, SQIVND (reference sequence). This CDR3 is CASSPGTSRYGYTF. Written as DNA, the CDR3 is TGTGCCAGTAGTCCAGGGACCTCTCGTTATGGCTACACCTTC.

The CDR3, as DNA: TGTGCCAGCAGTTACGGCTACTCGAAACACAATGAGCAGTTCTTC. Protein product: CASSYGYSKHNEQFF. V and J are TRBV6-5 and TRBJ2-1; no reliable D call. The CDR3 length is 15 residues. Germline CDR1 and CDR2: MNHEY and SVGAGI. V lost 2 bases and J 5 bases, leaving 13 bases between the germline ends.

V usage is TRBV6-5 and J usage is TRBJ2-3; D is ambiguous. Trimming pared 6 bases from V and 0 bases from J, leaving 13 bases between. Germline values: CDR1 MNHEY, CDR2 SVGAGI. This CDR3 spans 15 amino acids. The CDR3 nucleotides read TGTGCCAGCAGCCAAGATGGGCCTAGCACAGATACGCAGTATTTT. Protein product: CASSQDGPSTDTQYF.

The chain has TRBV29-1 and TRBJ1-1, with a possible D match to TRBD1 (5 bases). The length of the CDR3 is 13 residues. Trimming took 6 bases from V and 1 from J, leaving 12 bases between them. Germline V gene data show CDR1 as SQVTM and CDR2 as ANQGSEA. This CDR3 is CSVSGFGNTEAFF. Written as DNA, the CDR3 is TGCAGCGTCTCAGGGTTCGGGAACACTGAAGCTTTCTTT. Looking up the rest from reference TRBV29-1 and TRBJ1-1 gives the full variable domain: SAVISQKPSRDICQRGTSLTIQCQVDSQVTMMFWYRQQPGQSLTLIATANQGSEATYESGFVIDKFPISRPNLTFSTLTVSNMSPEDSSIYLCSVSGFGNTEAFFGQGTRLTVV.

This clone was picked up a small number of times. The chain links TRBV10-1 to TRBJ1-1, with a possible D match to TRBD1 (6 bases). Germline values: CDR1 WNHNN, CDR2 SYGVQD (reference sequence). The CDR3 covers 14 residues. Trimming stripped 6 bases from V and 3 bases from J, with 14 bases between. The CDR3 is CASRRDMGDTEAFF. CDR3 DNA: TGCGCCAGCAGGAGGGACATGGGGGACACTGAAGCTTTCTTT.

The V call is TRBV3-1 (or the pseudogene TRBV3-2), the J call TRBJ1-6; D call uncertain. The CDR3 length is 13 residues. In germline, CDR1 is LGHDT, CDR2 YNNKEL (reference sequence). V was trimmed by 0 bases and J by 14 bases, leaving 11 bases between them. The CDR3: CASSQELGISLHF. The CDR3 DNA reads TGTGCCAGCAGCCAAGAACTTGGCATATCCCTCCACTTT.

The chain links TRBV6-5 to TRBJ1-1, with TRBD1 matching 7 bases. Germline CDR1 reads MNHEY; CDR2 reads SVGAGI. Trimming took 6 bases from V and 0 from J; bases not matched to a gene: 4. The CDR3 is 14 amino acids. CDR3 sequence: CASSPGQLNTEAFF. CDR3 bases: TGTGCCAGCAGCCCGGGACAGCTGAACACTGAAGCTTTCTTT.

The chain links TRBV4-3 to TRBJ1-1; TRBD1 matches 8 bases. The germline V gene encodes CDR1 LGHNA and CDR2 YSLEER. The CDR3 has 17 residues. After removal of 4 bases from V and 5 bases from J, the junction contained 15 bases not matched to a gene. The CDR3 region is CASSRTGTGASRTEAFF. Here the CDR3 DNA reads TGCGCCAGCAGCCGAACCGGGACAGGAGCCTCGAGGACTGAAGCTTTCTTT.

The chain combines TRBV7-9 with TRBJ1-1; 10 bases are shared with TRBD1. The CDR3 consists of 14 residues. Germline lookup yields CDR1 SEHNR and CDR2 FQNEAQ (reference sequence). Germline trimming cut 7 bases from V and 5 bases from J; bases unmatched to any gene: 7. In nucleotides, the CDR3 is TGTGCCAGCAACCCGGGACAGGGGTTTACTGAAGCTTTCTTT. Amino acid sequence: CASNPGQGFTEAFF. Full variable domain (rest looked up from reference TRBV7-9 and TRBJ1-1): DTGVSQNPRHKITKRGQNVTFRCDPISEHNRLYWYRQTLGQGPEFLTYFQNEAQLEKSRLLSDRFSAERPKGSFSTLEIQRTEQGDSAMYLCASNPGQGFTEAFFGQGTRLTVV.

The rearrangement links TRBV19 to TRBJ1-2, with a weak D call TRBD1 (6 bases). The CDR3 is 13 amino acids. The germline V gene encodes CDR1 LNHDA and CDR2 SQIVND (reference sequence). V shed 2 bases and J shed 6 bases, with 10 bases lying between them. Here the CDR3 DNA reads TGTGCCAGTAGTATATGGGGGCCGGATGGCTACACCTTC. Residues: CASSIWGPDGYTF.

The CDR3 DNA reads TGTGCCAGCAGCTTAGCGCTAACAGGGGGCACTGAAGCTTTCTTT. Residues: CASSLALTGGTEAFF. The chain employs TRBV7-9 and TRBJ1-1, with 8 bases fitting TRBD1. Looked up from germline, CDR1 is SEHNR and CDR2 is FQNEAQ (reference sequence). CDR3 length equals 15 residues. Trimming cost V 0 bases and J 4 bases; bases outside gene matches: 4.

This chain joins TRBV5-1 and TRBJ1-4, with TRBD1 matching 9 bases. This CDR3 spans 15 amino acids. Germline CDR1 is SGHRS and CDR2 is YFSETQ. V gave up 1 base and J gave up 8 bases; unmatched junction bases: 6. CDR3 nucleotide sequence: TGCGCCAGCAGCTTGACCGGGACAGGGTGGGAAAAACTGTTTTTT. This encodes CASSLTGTGWEKLFF.